The clone carrying this T cell receptor (beta chain) was detected only once. The antigen is undetermined. Distinct nucleotide sequences in the sample also encode this CDR3. Looked up from germline, CDR1 is LGHNA and CDR2 is YSLEER. V was pared by 3 bases and J by 0 bases, with 8 bases between. This CDR3 region has 14 residues. The sample originates from a study of fetal regulatory T cell absence and autoimmunity. About the study: IPEX patients had exocrine pancreas autoimmunity without clinical diabetes. Study results and limitations: Some top pancreas TCR clones were over 100-fold enriched versus cord blood.

Profiling relied on immunoSEQ multiplex PCR, and the TCRdb table lists in-frame clones only, not all of them. The sample lists 46,000 or so clones, about 80% occurring once. The chain joins TRBV4-3 to TRBJ1-1; tentatively, D is TRBD1 (6 bases). What was sequenced was cord blood. This clonotype was obtained from a newborn boy with IPEX syndrome. The CDR3 spells CASSQDSMNTEAFF. The CDR3 bases are TGCGCCAGCAGCCAGGACAGTATGAACACTGAAGCTTTCTTT.